There are a few counts of the clone carrying this T cell receptor beta chain. Its matching antigen is unknown. This specimen belongs to a study of cytomegalovirus exposure and HLA in healthy donors. Study-wide results and caveats: With later analysis, a missense DCLRE1C variant became linked to TCR beta V- and J-gene trimming.

60 Vbeta and 13 Jbeta primers were used in PCR. Assay used: immunoSEQ multiplex PCR; TCRdb lists only in-frame clones, some missing. The sample has roughly 100,000 clones, over 60% seen once. J was trimmed by 10 bases and V by 6 bases; bases with no gene match: 7. Germline CDR1 SNHLY, CDR2 FYNNEI. This CDR3 comprises 13 residues. This clonotype was sampled from a woman aged 18-29 years in good health and CMV-seropositive. V and J are TRBV2 and TRBJ2-1; 9 positions match TRBD2. Specimen: PBMCs. The CDR3 spells CASREREAGEQFF. CDR3 in DNA: TGTGCCAGCAGGGAGCGGGAGGCAGGCGAGCAGTTCTTC.